The 25 T cell receptor beta chains below all came from one sample that was sequenced in a study of response to subunit inactivated influenza vaccine. TCRdb reanalysed the RT-PCR reads using MiXCR and keeps one entry per CDR3 protein. The profile shows roughly 700,000 distinct CDR3 sequences, more than 11% of them singletons. Sequenced material: PBMCs from blood, taken roughly 2 weeks before vaccination. The receptor source for this set is a man aged 50-59 years who received an inactivated influenza vaccine.

This clonotype was recorded a few times. The V gene is TRBV29-1, the J gene TRBJ1-2, with 8 bases identical to TRBD1. Per germline, CDR1 SQVTM and CDR2 ANQGSEA. V lost 6 bases to trimming and J lost 0 bases; unmatched junction nucleotides: 3. The CDR3 consists of 13 residues. The CDR3 coding sequence is TGCAGCGTCCTGACAGGGGCTAACTATGGCTACACCTTC. The encoded protein is CSVLTGANYGYTF.

This clonotype appeared a few times. The chain has TRBV5-1 and TRBJ1-1; 7 positions match TRBD1. Trimming cost V 0 bases and J 11 bases; bases outside gene matches: 7. The CDR3 runs 13 residues. Germline V gene data show CDR1 as SGHRS and CDR2 as YFSETQ. The CDR3 region has the DNA TGCGCCAGCAGCTTGGATAGGGGGCTAGAGGCTTTCTTT. It yields the protein CASSLDRGLEAFF. Full variable domain (missing parts from reference TRBV5-1 and TRBJ1-1): KAGVTQTPRYLIKTRGQQVTLSCSPISGHRSVSWYQQTPGQGLQFLFEYFSETQRNKGNFPGRFSGRQFSNSRSEMNVSTLELGDSALYLCASSLDRGLEAFFGQGTRLTVV.

This clonotype was observed a few times. The rearrangement uses TRBV12-3 or TRBV12-4 and TRBJ2-3; D might be TRBD1 (6 bases). The CDR3 length is 14 residues. Trimming left V 7 bases short and J 2 bases short, with 13 bases between. The CDR3 region is CASNKDSYTDTQYF. The CDR3 DNA follows: TGTGCCAGCAACAAGGACAGCTACACAGATACGCAGTATTTT.

On this clonotype itself: One base away lies a much larger clone, so this may be a sequencing read error. For the CDR3, the DNA is TGTGCCAGCAGTAAGTGGGGACTAGTGAGAATCCCCGGGGAGCTGTTTTTT. Translation gives CASSKWGLVRIPGELFF. The gene calls are TRBV28 and TRBJ2-2; 8 bases are shared with TRBD2. This CDR3 contains 17 residues. Losses at the gene ends were 5 bases for V and 6 bases for J; bases not matched to a gene: 14. Germline V lookup: CDR1 MDHEN, CDR2 SYDVKM.

The table lists this clonotype with a few counts. This sequence joins TRBV5-1 and TRBJ2-3; D may correspond to TRBD1 or TRBD2 (6 bases each). There are 20 residues in the CDR3. Trimming stripped 2 bases from V and 0 bases from J, with 25 bases between. Looked up from germline, CDR1 is SGHRS and CDR2 is YFSETQ. CDR3 in amino acids: CASSFRQAWLGRTSTDTQYF. The CDR3 DNA is TGCGCCAGCAGCTTTAGACAGGCATGGTTAGGGAGGACTAGCACAGATACGCAGTATTTT.

Many counts were recorded for this clonotype. This chain uses TRBV29-1 with TRBJ2-7; 8 bases align to TRBD1. This CDR3 has 13 residues. Losses at the gene ends were 6 bases for V and 4 bases for J; bases not matched to a gene: 8. The germline V gene encodes CDR1 SQVTM and CDR2 ANQGSEA. CDR3 nucleotide sequence: TGCAGCGTAGAGGGACAGGCAGGATACGAGCAGTACTTC. Its protein is CSVEGQAGYEQYF.

The table lists this clonotype with a few counts. This chain uses TRBV18 with TRBJ1-5, with 10 bases matching TRBD1. Germline V gene sequence: CDR1 KGHSH, CDR2 LQKENI. The CDR3 consists of 16 residues. With 2 bases clipped from V and 6 bases from J, the junction kept 7 bases outside the gene matches. The CDR3 DNA is TGTGCCAGCTCACCAATCGGGACAGGGGTGGGTCAGCCCCAGCATTTT. As protein: CASSPIGTGVGQPQHF.

The V and J genes are TRBV5-1 and TRBJ2-2; D is undetermined. This CDR3 is 14 amino acids long. CDR1 and CDR2 (germline): SGHRS, YFSETQ. The V and J ends lost 0 bases and 5 bases respectively, with 8 bases between them. The CDR3: CASSLEADTGELFF. The DNA of the CDR3 is TGCGCCAGCAGCTTGGAGGCAGATACCGGGGAGCTGTTTTTT.

This clonotype was seen a handful of times. This sequence joins TRBV14 and TRBJ2-7; TRBD2 matches at 9 bases. The CDR3 spans 14 residues. CDR1 is SGHDN and CDR2 is FVKESK in the germline V gene. V lost 1 base, J lost 3 bases, and 1 base stayed unmatched. This chain's CDR3 is CASSQVAGVYEQYF. The DNA for the CDR3 is TGTGCCAGCAGCCAAGTAGCGGGAGTCTACGAGCAGTACTTC.

This clonotype was picked up a small number of times. The chain is built from TRBV6-5 and TRBJ1-5; D ambiguous. This CDR3 contains 14 residues. CDR1 MNHEY and CDR2 SVGAGI come from the germline V gene. V was trimmed by 4 bases and J by 2 bases, leaving 9 bases between them. The CDR3 region is CASSFGRGNQPQHF. CDR3 DNA: TGTGCCAGCAGTTTCGGACGGGGCAATCAGCCCCAGCATTTT.

This sequence joins TRBV15 and TRBJ2-7, with D unclear. Germline V gene data show CDR1 as LNHNV and CDR2 as YYDKDF (reference sequence). The CDR3 length is 13 residues. The V end was cut by 5 bases, the J end by 6 bases, with 14 bases between. The DNA of the CDR3 is TGTGCCACCAGCCCAGGTGCGGTCGGCGAGCAGTACTTC. It codes for CATSPGAVGEQYF.

This clonotype was observed a handful of times. The rearrangement joins TRBV5-1 to TRBJ1-1; no clear D gene. The CDR3 has 15 amino acids. V gave up 2 bases and J gave up 1 base, with 12 bases separating them. Germline loops: CDR1 SGHRS, CDR2 YFSETQ. The CDR3: CASSFFGTANTEAFF. In DNA form, the CDR3 reads TGCGCCAGCAGCTTTTTTGGAACAGCGAACACTGAAGCTTTCTTT.

This clonotype was observed a handful of times. V and J are TRBV29-1 and TRBJ2-3; 8 bases fit TRBD1. V gave up 7 bases and J gave up 0 bases; unmatched junction bases: 3. This CDR3 is 13 amino acids long. The germline gives CDR1 SQVTM, CDR2 ANQGSEA. CDR3 loop: CSGQGASTDTQYF. In nucleotides, the CDR3 is TGCAGCGGCCAGGGGGCGAGCACAGATACGCAGTATTTT.

The V gene is TRBV30, the J gene TRBJ2-3; D gene uncertain. The V and J ends lost 4 bases and 4 bases respectively, with 12 bases between them. CDR1 and CDR2 from the germline V gene are GTSNPN and SVGIG (reference sequence). The CDR3 covers 13 residues. The CDR3 nucleotides read TGTGCCTGGACAGGATTATATGCAGATACGCAGTATTTT. This encodes CAWTGLYADTQYF.

This clonotype was seen many times. The chain couples TRBV15 to TRBJ2-1, with D possibly TRBD1 on 5 matching bases. Germline V CDR1 and CDR2: LNHNV, YYDKDF (reference sequence). The CDR3 is made up of 13 amino acids. The V end was cut by 3 bases, the J end by 6 bases, with 9 bases between. In DNA, the CDR3 is TGTGCCACCAGCAGTCGAAGGGGCAATGAGCAGTTCTTC. Its protein product is CATSSRRGNEQFF.

In its sample, this clonotype was seen many times. The V gene is TRBV12-3 or TRBV12-4, the J gene TRBJ2-3, with TRBD2 matching 10 bases. The V and J ends lost 6 bases and 0 bases, in that order; junction bases with no gene match: 9. There are 17 residues in the CDR3. Here the CDR3 DNA reads TGTGCCAGCAGCCCTAGCGGGAGAGTCATTAGCACAGATACGCAGTATTTT. Its translation is CASSPSGRVISTDTQYF.

This chain connects TRBV10-3 to TRBJ2-3; TRBD1 matches 11 bases. V was clipped by 6 bases and J by 3 bases; unmatched bases: 5. The length of the CDR3 is 15 residues. CDR1 and CDR2 from the germline V gene are ENHRY and SYGVKD. CDR3 in amino acids: CAISQGQGETDTQYF. CDR3 nucleotide sequence: TGTGCCATCAGCCAGGGACAGGGGGAAACAGATACGCAGTATTTT.

This clonotype was seen a handful of times. The chain links TRBV19 to TRBJ2-7; D not resolved. CDR1 is LNHDA and CDR2 is SQIVND in the germline V gene (reference sequence). The ends were cut back, 0 bases at V and 4 bases at J, with 10 bases in the middle. This CDR3 contains 14 residues. The CDR3 DNA reads TGTGCCAGTAGTATAGATGGTCTCAGTTACGAGCAGTACTTC. Protein product: CASSIDGLSYEQYF.

The J gene is TRBJ1-4, the V gene TRBV20-1; D is ambiguous. Trimming took 3 bases from V and 8 from J, leaving 13 bases between them. The CDR3 loop spans 13 amino acids. Germline V gene lookup returns CDR1 DFQATT and CDR2 SNEGSKA (reference sequence). The CDR3 region has the DNA TGCAGTGCTAGTGCAGGACTGTCCGAAAAACTGTTTTTT. Translating gives CSASAGLSEKLFF.

This clonotype has more than one count but fewer than ten. The chain joins TRBV28 to TRBJ1-4; no firm D call. The CDR3 totals 15 residues. Germline assignment: CDR1 MDHEN and CDR2 SYDVKM. Deletions cut 5 bases from V and 4 bases from J, with 14 bases between. CDR3 coding DNA: TGTGCCAGCAGTCTTCGGTTGGGCTATAATGAAAAACTGTTTTTT. This translates into CASSLRLGYNEKLFF.

This chain joins TRBV5-4 and TRBJ1-1, with no clear D. Germline V lookup: CDR1 SGHNT, CDR2 YYREEE (reference sequence). This CDR3 is built from 14 residues. The V end was cut by 4 bases, the J end by 0 bases, with 10 bases between. Here the CDR3 reads CASSPWPLNTEAFF. The DNA for the CDR3 is TGTGCCAGCAGCCCGTGGCCCCTGAACACTGAAGCTTTCTTT. The full variable domain, rest sourced from reference TRBV5-4 and TRBJ1-1, is ETGVTQSPTHLIKTRGQQVTLRCSSQSGHNTVSWYQQALGQGPQFIFQYYREEENGRGNFPPRFSGLQFPNYSSELNVNALELDDSALYLCASSPWPLNTEAFFGQGTRLTVV.

V is TRBV7-8 and J is TRBJ1-3, with a tentative D call TRBD1 (5 bases). The germline gives CDR1 SGHVS, CDR2 FQNEAQ. There are 13 residues in the CDR3. V dropped 3 bases and J dropped 7 bases, with 10 bases sitting between them. The CDR3 reads CASSFGGYNTIYF. Written as DNA, the CDR3 is TGTGCCAGCAGCTTCGGGGGATATAACACCATATATTTT.

This clonotype was seen many times. The CDR3 here is CSARESTGRQFF. The CDR3 region has the DNA TGCAGTGCTAGAGAGTCGACAGGGAGGCAGTTCTTC. This chain uses TRBV20-1 with TRBJ2-1; 7 bases are shared with TRBD1. This CDR3 is 12 amino acids long. Germline values: CDR1 DFQATT, CDR2 SNEGSKA (reference sequence). Losses at the gene ends were 0 bases for V and 12 bases for J; bases not matched to a gene: 5.

This clonotype has just a few counts. The V gene is TRBV19, the J gene TRBJ2-5, with 11 bases matching TRBD2. Germline values: CDR1 LNHDA, CDR2 SQIVND (reference sequence). V lost 1 base and J lost 5; bases outside the gene matches: 6. This CDR3 has 16 amino acids. The CDR3 sequence is CASSIATSGSRETQYF. Here the CDR3 DNA reads TGTGCCAGTAGTATAGCCACTAGCGGGAGCCGGGAGACCCAGTACTTC.

This clonotype has just a few counts. The J gene is TRBJ2-1, the V gene TRBV7-2; D possibly corresponds to TRBD2 (7 bases). Germline CDR1 SGHTA, CDR2 FQGNSA. The CDR3 has 15 residues. Trimming cost V 1 base and J 7 bases, with 14 bases left between them. The CDR3 nucleotides are TGTGCCAGCAGCTTAGTCTGGGGGAGGGGGAATGAGCAGTTCTTC. Translating gives CASSLVWGRGNEQFF.